Listed below are T cell receptor beta chains from one sample, sequenced in a study of glioma-infiltrating T cells. TCRdb passed the multiplex PCR reads through MiXCR, listing each CDR3 protein once. This table holds more than 90,000 distinct CDR3 sequences, roughly 37% found once. Sequencing input: glioma tissue, nonneoplastic brain tissue, or PBMCs (not recorded which). These receptors were collected from a human donor with low-grade glioma or glioblastoma, undergoing nonglioma brain surgery, or in good health (not recorded which). Both conserved end residues are part of each CDR3. The D gene is left open where the match is weak. The size entry is marked missing in some rows and otherwise reads once, few, many or a size class.

V	J	D	size	CDR3	DNA
TRBV5-1	TRBJ2-5	NA	few	CASSLGSQGETQYF	TGCGCCAGCAGCTTGGGGTCTCAAGGGGAGACCCAGTACTTC
TRBV15	TRBJ1-2	NA	NA	CATSSEPERYYGYTF	TGTGCCACCAGCAGTGAGCCTGAACGGTACTATGGCTACACCTTC
TRBV27	TRBJ1-6	NA	NA	CASSVGRERNSHLHF	TGTGCCAGCAGTGTAGGACGGGAGCGGAATTCACACCTCCACTTT
TRBV27	TRBJ2-2	NA	many	CASSISGPALGTGELFF	TGTGCCAGCAGTATCTCCGGTCCGGCCCTCGGTACCGGGGAGCTGTTTTTT
TRBV6-5	TRBJ2-1	TRBD2	NA	CASTGLAGSYNEQFF	TGTGCCAGCACCGGACTAGCGGGGTCCTACAATGAGCAGTTCTTC
TRBV4-1	TRBJ2-5	NA	many	CASSQEGGYNETQYF	TGCGCCAGCAGCCAAGAGGGAGGATACAATGAGACCCAGTACTTC
TRBV11-2	TRBJ2-1	TRBD2	many	CASSLRGLAGENYNEQFF	TGTGCCAGCAGCTTACGTGGACTAGCGGGGGAAAACTACAATGAGCAGTTCTTC
TRBV7-6	TRBJ2-7	NA	many	CASSFRRGEQYF	TGTGCCAGCAGCTTTCGTCGGGGGGAGCAGTACTTC
TRBV20-1	TRBJ2-3	TRBD2	many	CSAPPGGGSTDTQYF	TGCAGTGCCCCTCCGGGGGGGGGGAGCACAGATACGCAGTATTTT
TRBV6-2/TRBV6-3	TRBJ1-2	NA	many	CASSYSSQGQGYTF	TGTGCCAGCAGTTACTCGAGCCAGGGCCAAGGCTACACCTTC
TRBV15	TRBJ2-3	NA	many	CATSRDPGADTQYF	TGTGCCACCAGCAGAGATCCAGGAGCAGATACGCAGTATTTT
TRBV4-1	TRBJ2-7	NA	NA	CASSPDSGGYEHYF	TGCGCCAGCAGCCCAGATTCAGGCGGCTACGAGCATTACTTC
TRBV27	TRBJ1-1	NA	once	CASSNRDLKTEGFF	TGTGCCAGCAGTAACAGGGATCTGAAAACTGAAGGTTTCTTT
TRBV7-6	TRBJ2-7	NA	many	CASSLGVEQYF	TGTGCCAGCAGCTTAGGGGTCGAGCAGTACTTC
TRBV5-1	TRBJ2-1	NA	many	CASRDQPFSYNEQFF	TGCGCCAGCCGGGACCAACCCTTCTCCTACAATGAGCAGTTCTTC
TRBV19	TRBJ2-1	NA	many	CASSKPGLEQFF	TGTGCCAGTAGCAAACCGGGACTTGAGCAGTTCTTC
TRBV20-1	TRBJ1-1	NA	many	CSAKGGVWGYTEAFF	TGCAGTGCTAAGGGCGGGGTTTGGGGGTACACTGAAGCTTTCTTT
TRBV25-1	TRBJ1-2	TRBD1	NA	CAITHRQGIYGYTF	TGTGCCATCACCCATCGACAGGGGATCTATGGATACACCTTC
TRBV29-1	TRBJ2-3	NA	few	CSVVAGAPDTQYF	TGCAGCGTTGTTGCGGGGGCACCAGATACGCAGTATTTT
TRBV2	TRBJ2-1	TRBD1	many	CARGGSQGAQDEQFF	TGTGCCAGAGGAGGGTCGCAGGGGGCGCAGGATGAGCAGTTCTTC
TRBV3-1	TRBJ2-1	NA	many	CASSPRGGGVRSYNEQFF	TGTGCCAGCAGCCCCAGAGGGGGCGGGGTGCGCTCCTACAATGAGCAGTTCTTC
TRBV27	TRBJ2-5	NA	NA	CASSPLDLDQETQYF	TGTGCCAGCAGTCCATTAGACCTGGATCAAGAGACCCAGTACTTC
TRBV3-1	TRBJ2-1	TRBD2	many	CASSPSSGGSYINEQFF	TGTGCCAGCAGCCCTTCGTCGGGGGGGTCCTATATCAATGAGCAGTTCTTC
TRBV19	TRBJ2-6	NA	many	CASSIEMSAGKAGVLTF	TGTGCCAGTAGTATTGAGATGTCGGCAGGAAAAGCGGGCGTCCTGACTTTC
TRBV28	TRBJ1-3	NA	medium-sized	CASSFGTGPHGNTIYF	TGTGCCAGCAGTTTTGGGACGGGACCACATGGAAACACCATATATTTT
TRBV7-9	TRBJ1-2	NA	once	CASSPKSFPNYGYTF	TGCGCCAGCAGCCCAAAATCTTTCCCTAACTATGGATACACCTTC
TRBV29-1	TRBJ2-1	TRBD2	many	CSVGPVSGGRSYNEQFF	TGCAGCGTGGGGCCCGTGTCGGGGGGACGCTCCTACAATGAGCAGTTCTTC
TRBV3-1	TRBJ2-7	TRBD2	many	CASSPSGLAYEQYF	TGTGCCAGCAGCCCATCGGGACTAGCCTACGAGCAGTACTTC
TRBV6-5	TRBJ2-1	NA	NA	CASGGHGAYNEQFF	TGTGCCAGCGGAGGACACGGGGCCTACAATGAGCAGTTCTTC
TRBV4-1	TRBJ1-1	NA	NA	CASSQRYGNEAFF	TGCGCCAGCAGCCAAAGGTATGGCAACGAAGCTTTCTTT
TRBV7-2	TRBJ1-1	TRBD1	NA	CASSLAGNRGKTEAFF	TGTGCCAGCAGCTTAGCGGGCAACAGGGGGAAGACTGAAGCTTTCTTT
TRBV20-1	TRBJ2-5	NA	NA	CSAKDYLQETKYF	TGCAGTGCTAAAGACTATCTCCAGGAGACCAAGTACTTC
TRBV28	TRBJ2-3	TRBD1	many	CASSFRRGGADTQYF	TGTGCCAGCAGTTTCCGTAGAGGGGGCGCGGATACGCAGTATTTT
TRBV7-2	TRBJ1-4	NA	many	CASSLVGVDEKLFF	TGTGCCAGCAGCTTAGTTGGGGTGGATGAAAAACTGTTTTTT
TRBV6-1	TRBJ1-2	NA	many	CASRATGSVYGYTF	TGTGCCAGCAGGGCAACAGGGTCTGTTTATGGCTACACCTTC
TRBV28	TRBJ1-2	NA	NA	CASSPRTRDCGYTF	TGTGCCAGCAGCCCCCGGACGAGGGACTGTGGCTACACCTTC
TRBV6-1	TRBJ1-2	NA	many	CASSEQGSNTHGYTF	TGTGCCAGCAGTGAACAGGGTTCTAATACCCATGGCTACACCTTC